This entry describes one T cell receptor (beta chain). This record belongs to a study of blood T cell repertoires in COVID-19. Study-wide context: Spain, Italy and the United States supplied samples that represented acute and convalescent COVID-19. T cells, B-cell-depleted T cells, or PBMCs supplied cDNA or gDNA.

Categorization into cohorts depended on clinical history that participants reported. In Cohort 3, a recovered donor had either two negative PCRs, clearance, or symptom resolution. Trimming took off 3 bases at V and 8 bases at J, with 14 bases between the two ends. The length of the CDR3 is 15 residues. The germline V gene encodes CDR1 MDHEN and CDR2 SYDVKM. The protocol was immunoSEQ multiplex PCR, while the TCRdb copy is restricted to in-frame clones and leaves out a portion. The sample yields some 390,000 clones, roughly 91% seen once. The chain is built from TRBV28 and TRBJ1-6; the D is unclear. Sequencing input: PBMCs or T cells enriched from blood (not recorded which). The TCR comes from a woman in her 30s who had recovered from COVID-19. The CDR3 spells CASSLPLAGDSPLHF. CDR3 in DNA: TGTGCCAGCAGTTTGCCTCTAGCGGGAGATTCACCCCTCCACTTT.